A selection of T cell receptor beta chains follows, all from one sample in a study of blood T cell repertoires in COVID-19. TCRdb's copy holds only in-frame clones and misses some; the assay was immunoSEQ multiplex PCR. The table records some 330,000 clones, more than 90% of them present only once. The sequenced material came from PBMCs or T cells enriched from blood (not recorded which). Every receptor here comes from a woman aged 25-40 years who had recovered from COVID-19. Both conserved end residues are part of each CDR3. D genes are given only for firm matches. Expanded clones are given a class, and other clones once, few, many or no size at all.

>TRBJ2-3|-|-|TRBV24-1
TGTGCCACCACAGCGGGCAGCACAGATACGCAGTATTTT
CATTAGSTDTQYF
>TRBJ2-7|TRBD2|-|TRBV3-1/TRBV3-2
TGTGCCAGCAGCCAAGGCGGCGGACTAGCGACCTACGAGCAGTACTTC
CASSQGGGLATYEQYF
>TRBJ2-7|-|few|TRBV19
TGTGCCAGTAGTCCTACCCTGAGCTCCTACGAGCAGTACTTC
CASSPTLSSYEQYF
>TRBJ1-4|-|-|TRBV27
TGTGCCAGCAGTTTGTCCTCAACTAATGAAAAACTGTTTTTT
CASSLSSTNEKLFF
>TRBJ2-7|TRBD1|-|TRBV28
TGTGCCAGCAGTGGACCAGGGGGAGAGCAGTACTTC
CASSGPGGEQYF
>TRBJ2-1|TRBD1|-|TRBV5-1
TGCGCCAGCACGCCTCAGGGGGTAGGATCCTACAATGAGCAGTTCTTC
CASTPQGVGSYNEQFF
>TRBJ2-1|TRBD2|once|TRBV19
TGTGCCAGTAGTACCCCAGGCGGGGGGCGCAATGAGCAGTTCTTC
CASSTPGGGRNEQFF
>TRBJ1-3|-|-|TRBV5-1
TGCGCCAGCAGATTACAGGGAAATGACGCTGGAAACACCATATATTTT
CASRLQGNDAGNTIYF
>TRBJ1-3|-|once|TRBV11-2
TGTGCCAGCAGCTTAGATGATGGAGGTACCATATATTTT
CASSLDDGGTIYF
>TRBJ2-3|TRBD1|-|TRBV15
TGTGCCGCCCACGACAGGGAGAAAACAGATACGCAGTATTTT
CAAHDREKTDTQYF
>TRBJ1-1|-|-|TRBV27
TGTGCCAGCAGTTTAATGGGAATGGGGCTCAACACTGAAGCTTTCTTT
CASSLMGMGLNTEAFF
>TRBJ1-2|TRBD1|-|TRBV5-6
TGTGCCAGCAGCATACAGGGGGCGCTTGGCTACACCTTC
CASSIQGALGYTF
>TRBJ2-6|-|-|TRBV2
TGTGCCAGCCGAGATTCGAGCTCTGGGGCCAACGTCCTGACTTTC
CASRDSSSGANVLTF
>TRBJ2-1|TRBD1|-|TRBV28
TGTGCCAGTCAGGGGGCTGGCAATGAGCAGTTCTTC
CASQGAGNEQFF
>TRBJ1-5|-|-|TRBV3-1/TRBV3-2
TGTGCCAGCAGCCAAGAAAGGGGTCAACAGCCCCAGCATTTT
CASSQERGQQPQHF
>TRBJ1-2|-|-|TRBV2
TGTGCCAGCAGCCTCGGGATTCCTTATGGCTACACCTTC
CASSLGIPYGYTF
>TRBJ2-1|-|-|TRBV28
TGTGCCAGCAGCCTTAGGGGGGGTTGGAATGAGCAGTTCTTC
CASSLRGGWNEQFF
>TRBJ2-2|TRBD2|-|TRBV2
TGTGCCAGCAGTGAACAGCGGGGGGTAACCGGGGAGCTGTTTTTT
CASSEQRGVTGELFF
>TRBJ1-1|-|-|TRBV11-1
TGTGCCAGCAGCTACAGGGACACTGAAGCTTTCTTT
CASSYRDTEAFF
>TRBJ2-1|TRBD2|-|TRBV7-2
TGTGCCAGCAGCTTAGCTGCAGGACTAGCGGGGGGCCAGCAGTTCTTC
CASSLAAGLAGGQQFF
>TRBJ1-3|TRBD1|-|TRBV3-1/TRBV3-2
TGTGCCAGCAGCCAAATGCAGGGGGCTTTCTCTGGAAACACCATATATTTT
CASSQMQGAFSGNTIYF
>TRBJ1-1|TRBD1|-|TRBV19
TGTGCCAGTAGGGCACCGAAGACAGGGATCTATTCAGCTTTCTTT
CASRAPKTGIYSAFF
>TRBJ1-1|-|-|TRBV20-1
TGCAGTGCTAGAGGGCCCACTGAAGCTTTCTTT
CSARGPTEAFF
>TRBJ2-6|-|-|TRBV10-3
TGTGCCATCAGTCCACAGGGCAGGGTAGTGGGCTCTGGGGCCAACGTCCTGACTTTC
CAISPQGRVVGSGANVLTF
>TRBJ1-4|-|-|TRBV7-9
TGTGCCAGCAGCTTCGGGCAGGGGATTGAAAAACTGTTTTTT
CASSFGQGIEKLFF
>TRBJ1-1|TRBD1|-|TRBV7-9
TGTGCCAGCAGCCAGGGACAGCCGAACACTGAAGCTTTCTTT
CASSQGQPNTEAFF
>TRBJ1-6|-|once|TRBV5-6
TGTGCCAGCAGCTTTAAAGGCGGCTCTTCACCCCTCCACTTT
CASSFKGGSSPLHF
>TRBJ1-5|-|-|TRBV19
TGTGCCAGTAGTATTTCGCCGGGAGGAAGTCAGCCCCAGCATTTT
CASSISPGGSQPQHF
>TRBJ1-4|-|-|TRBV28
TGTGCCAGCAGACGCGTCGGGGTGGATAATGAAAAACTGTTTTTT
CASRRVGVDNEKLFF
>TRBJ1-1|-|once|TRBV5-8
TGTGCCAGCAGCTTGTTAATTTCCACTGAAGCTTTCTTT
CASSLLISTEAFF
>TRBJ1-1|-|-|TRBV11-3
TGTGCCAGCAGCTTTTACACAAACACTGAAGCTTTCTTT
CASSFYTNTEAFF
>TRBJ2-7|-|-|TRBV24-1
TGTGCCACCAGTGATTTAGAGGACGAGCAGTACTTC
CATSDLEDEQYF
>TRBJ2-3|TRBD2|-|TRBV5-4
TGTGCCAGCAGGGTAGCGGGGGGCCGGATCACAGATACGCAGTATTTT
CASRVAGGRITDTQYF
>TRBJ1-6|TRBD1|-|TRBV6-5
TGTGCCAGTAACCGGGACAGTTTCTATAATTCACCCCTCCACTTT
CASNRDSFYNSPLHF
>TRBJ1-2|TRBD1|-|TRBV4-1
TGCGCCAGCACCGACCAAGCAGCCCCCTCGACAGGGTTCGATGGCTACACCTTC
CASTDQAAPSTGFDGYTF
>TRBJ2-7|TRBD1|once|TRBV6-5
TGTGCCAGCAGTTACTCGAATACAGGGGGCGACGAGCAGTACTTC
CASSYSNTGGDEQYF
>TRBJ1-1|-|-|TRBV12-3/TRBV12-4
TGTGCCAGCAGTTTGGGGCAGGGTATAGCTTTCTTT
CASSLGQGIAFF
>TRBJ1-1|-|-|TRBV21-1
TGTGCCAGCAGCACGACCCGGGACAGAGAAACCATGAACACTGAAGCTTTCTTT
CASSTTRDRETMNTEAFF
>TRBJ2-5|-|-|TRBV7-5
TGTGCCAGAAGCTTATACATGAACAGCGCCATCCCTCTGGGACTAGCGGGAGCCGAGGCCCAGTACTTC
CARSLYMNSAIPLGLAGAEAQYF
>TRBJ2-1|-|-|TRBV5-1
TGCGCCAGCAGCTTGCGTTCAGGGGATACAAACTATGAGCAGTTCTTC
CASSLRSGDTNYEQFF
>TRBJ1-1|-|-|TRBV6-5
TGTGCCAGCAGTTACCAAGAGATGAACACTGAAGCTTTCTTT
CASSYQEMNTEAFF
>TRBJ1-3|-|once|TRBV7-2
TGTGCCAGCAGCTCCAGCGGGATCTCTGGAAACACCATATATTTT
CASSSSGISGNTIYF
>TRBJ2-2|-|-|TRBV28
TGTGCCAGTCGGGGGAAGAACACCGGGGAGCTGTTTTTT
CASRGKNTGELFF
>TRBJ2-3|TRBD2|-|TRBV28
TGTGCCAGCAGGGGACTAGTTGTTGGGCAGTATTTT
CASRGLVVGQYF
>TRBJ1-1|TRBD1|-|TRBV15
TGTGCCACCAGCGGAGGGACAGGGAGCGTAATGAACACTGAAGCTTTCTTT
CATSGGTGSVMNTEAFF
>TRBJ2-3|-|-|TRBV7-2
TGTGCCAGCAGCCCCGGGTGGGGTACAGGGCCCACAGATACGCAGTATTTT
CASSPGWGTGPTDTQYF
>TRBJ2-5|TRBD1|-|TRBV15
TGTGCCACCAGCAGAGATCCGACAGGGGTAGGGGAGACCCAGTACTTC
CATSRDPTGVGETQYF
>TRBJ1-1|-|-|TRBV3-1/TRBV3-2
TGTGCCAGCAGCCAAACAGGAAAAAACACTGAAGCTTTCTTT
CASSQTGKNTEAFF
>TRBJ1-5|-|few|TRBV10-1
TGCGCCAGCAGTGAGTCGATGAGGAATAGCAATCAGCCCCAGCATTTT
CASSESMRNSNQPQHF
>TRBJ1-1|-|-|TRBV29-1
TGCAGTTCGGGGTCCGAAGCTTTCTTT
CSSGSEAFF
>TRBJ2-5|-|-|TRBV2
TGTGCCAGCAGTGCTAGCCAAGAGACCCAGTACTTC
CASSASQETQYF
>TRBJ2-7|TRBD2|-|TRBV2
TGTGCCAGCAGCGCCCCAGCGGGAGTAGAGGAGTACTTC
CASSAPAGVEEYF
>TRBJ1-1|-|once|TRBV6-2/TRBV6-3
TGTGCCAGCAGTGCGGACATGAACACTGAAGCTTTCTTT
CASSADMNTEAFF
>TRBJ2-3|-|-|TRBV7-9
TGTGCCAGCAGCTTATCCAGCGGAGAGAGCACAGATACGCAGTATTTT
CASSLSSGESTDTQYF
>TRBJ1-3|TRBD1|-|TRBV28
TGTGCCAGCAGTTCTCAGGGGGCTCCCGGAAACACCATATATTTT
CASSSQGAPGNTIYF
>TRBJ1-5|TRBD1|-|TRBV28
TGTGCCAGCAGTTGGGGACAGGGCCGGCAATCGGCCCAGCATTTT
CASSWGQGRQSAQHF
>TRBJ2-7|TRBD2|-|TRBV19
TGTGCCAGTACCCTAGCGGGAGGGAACAGCGAGCAGTACTTC
CASTLAGGNSEQYF
>TRBJ2-1|TRBD2|-|TRBV6-2/TRBV6-3
TGTGCCAGCAGTACCCCGATCTCTAGCGGGGGGTCAAACAATGAGCAGTTCTTC
CASSTPISSGGSNNEQFF
>TRBJ2-2|-|-|TRBV7-9
TGTGCCAGCAGCCCCCCAGTAACGAACACCGGGGAGCTGTTTTTT
CASSPPVTNTGELFF
>TRBJ1-1|-|-|TRBV19
TGTGCCAGTAGGCCGCGGGTGGGGAACACTGAAGCTTTCTTT
CASRPRVGNTEAFF